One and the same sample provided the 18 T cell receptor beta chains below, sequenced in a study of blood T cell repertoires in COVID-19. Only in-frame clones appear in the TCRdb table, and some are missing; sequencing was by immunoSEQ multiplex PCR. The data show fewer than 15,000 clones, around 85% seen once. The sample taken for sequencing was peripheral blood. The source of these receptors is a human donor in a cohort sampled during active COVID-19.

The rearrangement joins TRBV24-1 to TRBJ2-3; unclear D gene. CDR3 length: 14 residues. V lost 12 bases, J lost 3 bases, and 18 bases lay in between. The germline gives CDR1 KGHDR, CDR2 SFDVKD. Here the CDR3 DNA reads TGTGCCTGCTCTACCTCGACACCGACAGATACGCAGTATTTT. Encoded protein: CACSTSTPTDTQYF.

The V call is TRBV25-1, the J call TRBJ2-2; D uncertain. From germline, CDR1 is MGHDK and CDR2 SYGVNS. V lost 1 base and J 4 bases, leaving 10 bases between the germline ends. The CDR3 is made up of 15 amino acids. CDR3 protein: CASSEFVDSTGELFF. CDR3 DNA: TGTGCCAGCAGTGAATTCGTAGATAGCACCGGGGAGCTGTTTTTT.

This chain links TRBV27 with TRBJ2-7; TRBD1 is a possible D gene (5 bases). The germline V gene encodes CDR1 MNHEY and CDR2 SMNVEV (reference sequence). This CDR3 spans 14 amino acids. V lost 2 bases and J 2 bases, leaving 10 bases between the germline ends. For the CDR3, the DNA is TGTGCCAGCAGTTTAAAGGGGTCTACCTACGAGCAGTACTTC. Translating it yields CASSLKGSTYEQYF.

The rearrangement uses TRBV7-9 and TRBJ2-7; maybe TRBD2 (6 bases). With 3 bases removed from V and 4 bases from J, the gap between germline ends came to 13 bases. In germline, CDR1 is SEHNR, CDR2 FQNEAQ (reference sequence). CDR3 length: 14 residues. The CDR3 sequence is CASSFWREGYEQYF. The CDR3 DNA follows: TGTGCCAGCAGCTTCTGGAGGGAAGGGTACGAGCAGTACTTC.

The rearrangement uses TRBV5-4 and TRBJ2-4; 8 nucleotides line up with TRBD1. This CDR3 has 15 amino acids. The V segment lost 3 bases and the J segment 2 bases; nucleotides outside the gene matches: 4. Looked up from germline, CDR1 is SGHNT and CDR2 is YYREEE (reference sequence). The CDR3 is CASSYGTGPKNIQYF. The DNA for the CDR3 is TGTGCCAGCAGCTACGGGACAGGCCCCAAAAACATTCAGTACTTC.

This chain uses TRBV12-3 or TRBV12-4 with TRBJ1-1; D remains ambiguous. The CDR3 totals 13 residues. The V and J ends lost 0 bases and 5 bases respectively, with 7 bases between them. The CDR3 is CASSLARQTEAFF. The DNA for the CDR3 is TGTGCCAGCAGTTTAGCCCGTCAGACTGAAGCTTTCTTT.

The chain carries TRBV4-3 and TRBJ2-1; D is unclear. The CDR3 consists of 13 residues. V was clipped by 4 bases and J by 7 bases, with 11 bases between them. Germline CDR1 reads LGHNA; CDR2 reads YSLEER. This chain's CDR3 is CASSRSAQNEQFF. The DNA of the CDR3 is TGCGCCAGCAGCCGCTCAGCGCAGAATGAGCAGTTCTTC.

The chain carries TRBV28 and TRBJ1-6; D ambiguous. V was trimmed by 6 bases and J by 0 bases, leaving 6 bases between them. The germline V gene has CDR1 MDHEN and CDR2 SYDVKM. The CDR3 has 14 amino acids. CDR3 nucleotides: TGTGCCAGCAGACCGAGCTCCTATAATTCACCCCTCCACTTT. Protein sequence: CASRPSSYNSPLHF.

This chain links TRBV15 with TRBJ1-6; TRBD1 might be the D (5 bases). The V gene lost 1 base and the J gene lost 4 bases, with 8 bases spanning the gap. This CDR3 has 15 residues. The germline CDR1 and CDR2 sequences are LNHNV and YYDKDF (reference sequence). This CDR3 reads CATSRVRQYNSPLHF. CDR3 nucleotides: TGTGCCACCAGCAGAGTAAGACAGTATAATTCACCCCTCCACTTT.

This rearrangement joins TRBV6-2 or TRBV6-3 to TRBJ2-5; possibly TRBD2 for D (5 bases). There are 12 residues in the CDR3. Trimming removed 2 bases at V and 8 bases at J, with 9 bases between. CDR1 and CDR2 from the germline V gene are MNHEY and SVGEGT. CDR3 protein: CASSYGRTTQYF. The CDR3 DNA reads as TGTGCCAGCAGTTACGGCAGGACTACCCAGTACTTC.

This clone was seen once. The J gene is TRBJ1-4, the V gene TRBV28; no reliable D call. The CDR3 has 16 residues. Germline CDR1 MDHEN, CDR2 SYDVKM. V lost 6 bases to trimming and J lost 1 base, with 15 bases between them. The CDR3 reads CASSAYGGRTNEKLFF. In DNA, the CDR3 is TGTGCCAGCAGCGCTTACGGTGGGAGAACTAATGAAAAACTGTTTTTT.

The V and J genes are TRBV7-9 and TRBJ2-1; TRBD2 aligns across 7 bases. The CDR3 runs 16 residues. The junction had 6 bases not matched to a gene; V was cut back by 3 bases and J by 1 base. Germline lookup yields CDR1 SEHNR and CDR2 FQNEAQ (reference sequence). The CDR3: CASSFWGRASYNEQFF. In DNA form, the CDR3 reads TGTGCCAGCAGCTTTTGGGGGAGGGCGTCCTACAATGAGCAGTTCTTC. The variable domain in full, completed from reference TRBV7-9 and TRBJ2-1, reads DTGVSQNPRHKITKRGQNVTFRCDPISEHNRLYWYRQTLGQGPEFLTYFQNEAQLEKSRLLSDRFSAERPKGSFSTLEIQRTEQGDSAMYLCASSFWGRASYNEQFFGPGTRLTVL.

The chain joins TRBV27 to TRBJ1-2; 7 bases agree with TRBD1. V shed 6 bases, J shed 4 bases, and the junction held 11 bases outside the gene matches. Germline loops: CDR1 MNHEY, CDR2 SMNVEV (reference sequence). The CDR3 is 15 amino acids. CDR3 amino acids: CASRDRDSLAYGYTF. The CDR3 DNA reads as TGTGCCAGCAGGGACCGGGACAGTTTGGCCTATGGCTACACCTTC.

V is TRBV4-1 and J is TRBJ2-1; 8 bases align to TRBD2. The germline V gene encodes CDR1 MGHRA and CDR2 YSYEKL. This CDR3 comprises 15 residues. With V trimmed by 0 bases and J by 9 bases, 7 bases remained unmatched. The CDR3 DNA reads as TGCGCCAGCAGCCAAGATGTGGGACTAGATCCTGAGCAGTTCTTC. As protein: CASSQDVGLDPEQFF.

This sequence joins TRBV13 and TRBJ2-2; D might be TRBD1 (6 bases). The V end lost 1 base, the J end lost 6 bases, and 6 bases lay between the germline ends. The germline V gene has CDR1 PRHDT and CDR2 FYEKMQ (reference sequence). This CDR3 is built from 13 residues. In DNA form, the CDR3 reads TGTGCCAGCAGCTTAGCAGGGGCCGGGGAGCTGTTTTTT. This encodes CASSLAGAGELFF.

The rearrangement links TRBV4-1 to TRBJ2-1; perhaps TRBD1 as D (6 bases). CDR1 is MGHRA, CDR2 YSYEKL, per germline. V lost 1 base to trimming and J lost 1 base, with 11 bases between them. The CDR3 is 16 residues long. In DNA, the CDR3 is TGCGCCAGCAGCCAAGCCGGGACAACGTCCTACAATGAGCAGTTCTTC. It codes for CASSQAGTTSYNEQFF.

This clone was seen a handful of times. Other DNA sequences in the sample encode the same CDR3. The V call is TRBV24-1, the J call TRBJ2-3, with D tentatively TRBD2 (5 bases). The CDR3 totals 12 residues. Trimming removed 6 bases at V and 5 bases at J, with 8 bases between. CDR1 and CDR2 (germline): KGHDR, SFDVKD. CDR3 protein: CATSPRGDTQYF. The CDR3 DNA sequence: TGTGCCACCAGTCCTCGGGGAGATACGCAGTATTTT.

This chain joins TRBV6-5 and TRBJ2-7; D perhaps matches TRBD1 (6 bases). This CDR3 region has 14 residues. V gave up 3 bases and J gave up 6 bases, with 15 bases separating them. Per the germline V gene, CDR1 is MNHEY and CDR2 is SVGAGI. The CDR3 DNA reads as TGTGCCAGCAGTTATATACAGGGCTTAGTCGAGCAGTACTTC. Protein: CASSYIQGLVEQYF.